A single sample is the source of the 27 T cell receptor beta chains below, sequenced in a study of Ad26.COV2.S vaccination and SARS-CoV-2 variants. The method was immunoSEQ multiplex PCR; TCRdb's version includes in-frame clones alone and lacks a portion of them. The sample has about 410,000 clones; around 93% are singletons. Treatment in this sample: over 15 received Ad26.COV2.S at low or high dose, single or two shots; roughly five received placebo; per-sample allocation not given. Samples analyzed were those drawn on day 63 after the first vaccine or placebo injection. Sequenced material: peripheral blood, taken in a trial of Ad26.COV2.S vaccine versus placebo. All receptors come from a person aged 18-65 years who received the Ad26.COV2.S COVID-19 vaccine or a placebo.

The rearrangement joins TRBV30 to TRBJ1-2, with D possibly matching TRBD1 (5 bases). Germline V gene sequence: CDR1 GTSNPN, CDR2 SVGIG (reference sequence). The CDR3 spans 15 residues. Deletions cut 3 bases from V and 0 bases from J, with 14 bases between. As DNA, the CDR3 is TGTGCCTGGAGGGAAAAACAGGTAGCTAACTATGGCTACACCTTC. This sequence encodes CAWREKQVANYGYTF.

The chain carries TRBV19 and TRBJ2-3, with 9 bases fitting TRBD2. The V and J ends lost 4 bases and 8 bases, in that order; junction bases with no gene match: 4. CDR1 is LNHDA, CDR2 SQIVND, per germline (reference sequence). This CDR3 is 13 amino acids long. The DNA for the CDR3 is TGTGCCAGTAGTAGCGGGGGGGCTATTACGCAGTATTTT. The encoded protein is CASSSGGAITQYF. Drawing the rest from reference TRBV19 and TRBJ2-3, the complete variable domain is DGGITQSPKYLFRKEGQNVTLSCEQNLNHDAMYWYRQDPGQGLRLIYYSQIVNDFQKGDIAEGYSVSREKKESFPLTVTSAQKNPTAFYLCASSSGGAITQYFGPGTRLTVL.

The CDR3 DNA reads as TGTGCCAGCAGCCCAGTGTGGACGCAACCAAACACCGGGGAGCTGTTTTTT. This encodes CASSPVWTQPNTGELFF. This rearrangement joins TRBV27 to TRBJ2-2; no clear D. The germline gives CDR1 MNHEY, CDR2 SMNVEV (reference sequence). The ends were cut back, 6 bases at V and 2 bases at J, with 19 bases in the middle. This CDR3 contains 17 residues.

This clone was seen ten or more times. The chain carries TRBV7-9 and TRBJ2-7; D is uncertain. Looked up from germline, CDR1 is SEHNR and CDR2 is FQNEAQ (reference sequence). The CDR3 covers 12 residues. With 1 base removed from V and 5 bases from J, the gap between germline ends came to 6 bases. The CDR3 sequence is CASSLEGHEQYF. The DNA of the CDR3 is TGTGCCAGCAGCTTAGAAGGTCACGAGCAGTACTTC.

The chain recombines TRBV19 with TRBJ2-1; 10 bases line up with TRBD2. This CDR3 is 15 amino acids long. The V gene's germline CDR1 is LNHDA and CDR2 SQIVND (reference sequence). V gave up 3 bases and J gave up 2 bases; unmatched junction bases: 1. CDR3 sequence (DNA): TGTGCCAGTAGTATCACTAGCGGGGCCTACAATGAGCAGTTCTTC. Translation gives CASSITSGAYNEQFF.

The CDR3, as DNA: TGTGCCAGCAGTAGTGAGGGACTAGTACAAGAGACCCAGTACTTC. It codes for CASSSEGLVQETQYF. The genes are TRBV2 and TRBJ2-5, with TRBD2 identical over 8 bases. J was trimmed by 2 bases and V by 5 bases; bases with no gene match: 7. The CDR3 has 15 residues. The germline gives CDR1 SNHLY, CDR2 FYNNEI. The whole variable domain, remainder taken from reference TRBV2 and TRBJ2-5, is EPEVTQTPSHQVTQMGQEVILRCVPISNHLYFYWYRQILGQKVEFLVSFYNNEISEKSEIFDDQFSVERPDGSNFTLKIRSTKLEDSAMYFCASSSEGLVQETQYFGPGTRLLVL.

The rearrangement joins TRBV5-8 to TRBJ2-7; 9 bases fit TRBD1. The CDR3 contains 12 residues. The ends lost 4 bases at V and 6 bases at J; junction bases unmatched: 2. Germline V gene data show CDR1 as SGHTS and CDR2 as YDEGEE. The CDR3 DNA sequence: TGTGCCAGCAGCGCGACAGGGGGCGAGCAGTACTTC. This gives the protein CASSATGGEQYF.

The chain combines TRBV24-1 with TRBJ2-3, with 8 nucleotides matching TRBD2. V shed 3 bases and J 4 bases; nucleotides not matched to a gene: 14. Per germline, CDR1 KGHDR and CDR2 SFDVKD. This CDR3 comprises 18 residues. The CDR3 DNA sequence: TGTGCCACCAGTGATACCCCACTTCTGGGCGGGGGGTCAGATACGCAGTATTTT. Encoded protein: CATSDTPLLGGGSDTQYF.

The V and J genes are TRBV18 and TRBJ1-2, with 7 bases aligning to TRBD1. The CDR3 is 15 amino acids. V was pared by 3 bases and J by 8 bases, with 12 bases of the junction left unmatched. The germline V gene has CDR1 KGHSH and CDR2 LQKENI. The CDR3, as DNA: TGTGCCAGCTCACCTTACGGACAGGAACCGGGGGGCTACACCTTC. Residues: CASSPYGQEPGGYTF.

The gene calls are TRBV15 and TRBJ1-2; D is possibly TRBD1 (6 bases). The CDR3 length is 14 residues. V lost 1 base and J lost 8, with 14 bases in between. In germline, CDR1 is LNHNV, CDR2 YYDKDF (reference sequence). The CDR3 loop is CATSRAEGGWGYTF. The CDR3 DNA sequence: TGTGCCACCAGCAGAGCTGAGGGGGGTTGGGGCTACACCTTC. The complete variable domain, with remaining parts taken from reference TRBV15 and TRBJ1-2, reads DAMVIQNPRYQVTQFGKPVTLSCSQTLNHNVMYWYQQKSSQAPKLLFHYYDKDFNNEADTPDNFQSRRPNTSFCFLDIRSPGLGDTAMYLCATSRAEGGWGYTFGSGTRLTVV.

The J gene is TRBJ1-4, the V gene TRBV6-5; 9 nucleotides match TRBD1. The V gene end was trimmed by 6 bases and the J gene end by 5 bases; junction bases not matched to a gene: 4. The CDR3 is 14 amino acids. Germline-derived CDR1 and CDR2 are MNHEY and SVGAGI. The CDR3 DNA is TGTGCCAGCAGGACGACAGGGGGGAATGAAAAACTGTTTTTT. Translating gives CASRTTGGNEKLFF.

The V and J genes are TRBV6-5 and TRBJ1-2; perhaps TRBD1 as D (5 bases). Between the trimmed V and J ends, which lost 7 bases and 3 bases, there was a span of 9 bases. CDR3 length equals 12 residues. In germline, CDR1 is MNHEY, CDR2 SVGAGI. In DNA, the CDR3 is TGTGCCAGCACCGGGACCTACTATGGCTACACCTTC. Translating it yields CASTGTYYGYTF.

J is TRBJ2-5 and V is TRBV7-2, with TRBD2 matching 7 bases. Germline CDR1 SGHTA, CDR2 FQGNSA. This CDR3 has 15 residues. The ends lost 4 bases at V and 7 bases at J; junction bases unmatched: 12. The CDR3 protein is CASSSRLANPTTQYF. The DNA for the CDR3 is TGTGCCAGCAGCTCTAGACTAGCAAACCCCACGACCCAGTACTTC.

The gene calls are TRBV19 and TRBJ1-6; D is unclear. Germline CDR1 is LNHDA and CDR2 is SQIVND (reference sequence). This CDR3 comprises 13 residues. Trimming left V 3 bases short and J 6 bases short, with 6 bases between. The chain's CDR3 is CASSIVTNSPLHF. The CDR3 region has the DNA TGTGCCAGTAGTATCGTAACTAATTCACCCCTCCACTTT.

Concerning this clone itself: A read error may produce the germline difference seen at one junction end. This chain joins TRBV6-5 and TRBJ1-2; the match to TRBD1 covers 12 bases. The V gene's germline CDR1 is MNHEY and CDR2 SVGAGI. CDR3 length: 14 amino acids. CDR3 sequence reads: CASSRSRDRGPYIF. The CDR3 bases are TGTGCCAGCAGCCGCTCCCGGGACAGGGGGCCCTATATATTC.

The chain carries TRBV4-3 and TRBJ2-5, with 11 nucleotides matching TRBD2. V was clipped by 1 base and J by 5 bases; unmatched bases: 9. Germline values: CDR1 LGHNA, CDR2 YSLEER. The CDR3 covers 17 residues. The CDR3 DNA sequence: TGCGCCAGCAGCCAAGGGGCACTAGCGGGGGTGGTTGAGACCCAGTACTTC. It is translated as CASSQGALAGVVETQYF.

The rearrangement uses TRBV18 and TRBJ2-5; D unresolved. This CDR3 comprises 13 residues. The ends were cut back, 3 bases at V and 5 bases at J, with 10 bases in the middle. Germline values: CDR1 KGHSH, CDR2 LQKENI. The CDR3 protein is CASSPTYAETQYF. The CDR3 DNA is TGTGCCAGCTCACCTACTTACGCGGAGACCCAGTACTTC.

The chain combines TRBV30 with TRBJ2-7; D gene unclear. Germline V gene lookup returns CDR1 GTSNPN and CDR2 SVGIG (reference sequence). V was trimmed by 2 bases and J by 3 bases, leaving 11 bases between them. This CDR3 is 13 amino acids long. CDR3 in amino acids: CAWSSGDFYEQYF. The CDR3 coding sequence is TGTGCCTGGAGTAGTGGGGATTTCTACGAGCAGTACTTC. The whole variable domain, filled in from reference TRBV30 and TRBJ2-7, reads SQTIHQWPATLVQPVGSPLSLECTVEGTSNPNLYWYRQAAGRGLQLLFYSVGIGQISSEVPQNLSASRPQDRQFILSSKKLLLSDSGFYLCAWSSGDFYEQYFGPGTRLTVT.

The rearrangement links TRBV5-4 to TRBJ1-2; no clear D gene. V lost 6 bases, J lost 2 bases, and 14 bases lay in between. The CDR3 runs 14 residues. Germline CDR1 is SGHNT and CDR2 is YYREEE (reference sequence). CDR3: CASIDKRSNYGYTF. CDR3 coding DNA: TGTGCCAGCATCGATAAGCGATCCAACTATGGCTACACCTTC.

The rearrangement links TRBV25-1 to TRBJ1-4; perhaps TRBD1 as D (6 bases). CDR3 length equals 13 residues. Germline CDR1 and CDR2: MGHDK and SYGVNS. Trimming left V 6 bases short and J 4 bases short, with 9 bases between. This chain's CDR3 is CASRGQFNEKLFF. CDR3 DNA: TGTGCCAGCAGAGGACAGTTTAATGAAAAACTGTTTTTT.

The chain joins TRBV4-3 to TRBJ1-5; 8 bases agree with TRBD1. The CDR3 runs 17 residues. The germline CDR1 and CDR2 sequences are LGHNA and YSLEER. The J segment lost 0 bases and the V segment lost 0 bases, leaving 4 bases of the junction unmatched. This chain's CDR3 is CASSQDWGTGSNQPQHF. CDR3 nucleotide sequence: TGCGCCAGCAGCCAAGATTGGGGGACAGGTAGCAATCAGCCCCAGCATTTT.

CDR3 DNA sequence: TGTGCCAGCAGCCAAATTTACGGCGGGAACACTGAAGCTTTCTTT. Translating it yields CASSQIYGGNTEAFF. V usage is TRBV3-1 (or the pseudogene TRBV3-2) and J usage is TRBJ1-1; D remains unclear. V was shortened by 2 bases and J by 1 base, with 11 bases between the two germline ends. Germline V CDR1 and CDR2: LGHDT, YNNKEL (reference sequence). This CDR3 comprises 15 residues.

This chain connects TRBV29-1 to TRBJ1-4; D is uncertain. There are 12 residues in the CDR3. V was shortened by 4 bases and J by 7 bases, with 10 bases between the two germline ends. Germline V gene sequence: CDR1 SQVTM, CDR2 ANQGSEA. The CDR3 is CSVGPLGEKLFF. The CDR3 coding sequence is TGCAGCGTTGGGCCCCTTGGTGAAAAACTGTTTTTT.

This clone was seen a single time. The chain couples TRBV5-1 to TRBJ2-5, with D maybe TRBD2 (6 bases). Germline V lookup: CDR1 SGHRS, CDR2 YFSETQ. The length of the CDR3 is 16 residues. V lost 0 bases and J lost 5, with 17 bases in between. CDR3 nucleotides: TGCGCCAGCAGCTTGGGGGAAGGAGGGCGTGGGGAGACCCAGTACTTC. Translating it yields CASSLGEGGRGETQYF.

The chain joins TRBV7-2 to TRBJ2-5; the match to TRBD1 covers 11 bases. Germline CDR1 is SGHTA and CDR2 is FQGNSA. The CDR3 sequence is 16 residues long. V was clipped by 4 bases and J by 5 bases; unmatched bases: 9. The CDR3 sequence is CASSSDRGPRWETQYF. For the CDR3, the DNA is TGTGCCAGCAGCTCGGACAGGGGGCCCAGGTGGGAGACCCAGTACTTC.

The chain links TRBV7-6 to TRBJ2-1, with TRBD2 identical over 10 bases. Germline lookup yields CDR1 SGHVS and CDR2 FNYEAQ. After removal of 5 bases from V and 6 bases from J, the junction contained 13 bases not matched to a gene. The CDR3 is 17 amino acids. The CDR3 loop reads CASSRQRGGSFSNEQFF. CDR3 nucleotide sequence: TGTGCCAGCAGCCGTCAGCGGGGGGGCAGCTTTTCCAATGAGCAGTTCTTC.

The table lists this clone with a count of one. The V call is TRBV5-3, the J call TRBJ2-1; 9 bases agree with TRBD1. TRBV5-3 is filed as an ORF, its function uncertain. V was pared by 3 bases and J by 3 bases, with 7 bases of the junction left unmatched. This CDR3 spans 16 amino acids. The CDR3 DNA sequence: TGTGCCAGAAGCTCGGGACAGGGAATGGGCTACAATGAGCAGTTCTTC. It yields the protein CARSSGQGMGYNEQFF.